This T cell receptor (beta chain) was recorded in a study of blood T cells in healthy people across ages. Healthy Caucasian individuals from Russia aged roughly 6 to 90 served as donors. The germline V gene encodes CDR1 DFQATT and CDR2 SNEGSKA (reference sequence). With 6 bases clipped from V and 2 bases from J, the junction kept 8 bases outside the gene matches. CDR3 length: 14 amino acids. A second PCR, run for roughly 7 to 12 cycles, used a sample-barcoded 5' primer plus a J-beta primer mix. Via MiXCR, TCRdb re-called the 5' RACE reads, giving one row per CDR3 protein. The data hold 450,000 to 650,000 distinct CDR3 sequences, with around 24% observed a single time. These data were also reused for a study on T cells of mothers and their children. That publication notes: It was observed that no persistent microchimeric T cell clones could be detected.

The clonotype was recovered from a boy aged 10-17 years in good health. This chain uses TRBV20-1 with TRBJ2-3; 7 nucleotides line up with TRBD1. What was sequenced was blood. CDR3 sequence reads: CSAGGSTFTDTQYF. In DNA, the CDR3 is TGCAGTGCAGGGGGCTCAACGTTCACAGATACGCAGTATTTT.